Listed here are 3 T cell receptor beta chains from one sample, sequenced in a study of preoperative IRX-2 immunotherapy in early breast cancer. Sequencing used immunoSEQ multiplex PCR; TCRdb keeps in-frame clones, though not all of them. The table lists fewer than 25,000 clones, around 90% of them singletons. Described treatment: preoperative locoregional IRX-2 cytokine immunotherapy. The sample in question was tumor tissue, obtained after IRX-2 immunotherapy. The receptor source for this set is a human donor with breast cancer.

CDR3 nucleotide sequence: TGTGCCAGCAGAAACCTGGACAGGGATGGCACTGAAGCTTTCTTT. Translating gives CASRNLDRDGTEAFF. This chain links TRBV6-5 with TRBJ1-1; 8 bases align to TRBD1. The V segment lost 6 bases and the J segment 4 bases; nucleotides outside the gene matches: 10. Germline-derived CDR1 and CDR2 are MNHEY and SVGAGI. The CDR3 is made up of 15 amino acids.

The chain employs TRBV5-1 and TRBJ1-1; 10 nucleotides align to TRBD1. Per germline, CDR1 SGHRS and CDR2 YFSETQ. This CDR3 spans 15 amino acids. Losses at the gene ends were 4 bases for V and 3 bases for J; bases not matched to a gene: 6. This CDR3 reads CASSGWGTGDTEAFF. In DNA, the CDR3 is TGCGCCAGCAGCGGTTGGGGGACAGGGGACACTGAAGCTTTCTTT.

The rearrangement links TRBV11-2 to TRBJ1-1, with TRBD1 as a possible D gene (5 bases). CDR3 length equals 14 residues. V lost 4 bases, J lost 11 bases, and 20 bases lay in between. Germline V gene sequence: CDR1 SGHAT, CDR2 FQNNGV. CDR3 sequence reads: CASSYVNDGGMAFF. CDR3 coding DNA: TGTGCCAGCAGCTACGTGAACGACGGGGGAATGGCTTTCTTT.